What follows are 6 T cell receptor beta chains derived from one specimen sequenced in a study of cytomegalovirus exposure and HLA in healthy donors (dated by TCRdb to about 2017). Library construction relied on the immunoSEQ multiplex PCR assay. A mixture of 60 forward primers for TCR Vbeta segments and 13 reverse primers for TCR Jbeta segments was used in the multiplex PCR. The source is immuneACCESS, and TCRdb retained only in-frame sequences with V and J called. Part of the clones is not carried over; for the studies checked, unresolved V genes explain less than half of this, and the remainder is unexplained. In all, the sample holds 150,000 to 200,000 clones, and more than 75% of those were seen once. The top ten hold over 12% of the sample. The specimen sequenced was PBMCs. These receptors all come from a woman in her thirties in good health and CMV-seropositive.

The V call is TRBV7-9, the J call TRBJ1-4; 7 nucleotides match TRBD1. The CDR3 covers 15 residues. Germline CDR1 SEHNR, CDR2 FQNEAQ (reference sequence). The junction had 6 bases not matched to a gene; V was cut back by 6 bases and J by 2 bases. The CDR3 DNA is TGTGCCAGCAGAAACTCGGGACAGACTAATGAAAAACTGTTTTTT. It yields the protein CASRNSGQTNEKLFF.

The chain uses TRBV28 and TRBJ2-7, with TRBD1 matching 8 bases. The germline CDR1 and CDR2 sequences are MDHEN and SYDVKM. Trimming cost V 6 bases and J 4 bases; bases outside gene matches: 11. The CDR3 spans 15 residues. CDR3 coding DNA: TGTGCCAGCAGAATCTTGACAGGGGCCCGGTACGAGCAGTACTTC. Amino acid sequence: CASRILTGARYEQYF.

The chain's CDR3 is CASSSQVSGNTIYF. CDR3 in DNA: TGTGCCAGCAGCTCGCAGGTCTCTGGAAACACCATATATTTT. V is TRBV7-6 and J is TRBJ1-3, with D hard to call. Per germline, CDR1 SGHVS and CDR2 FNYEAQ. The CDR3 extends over 14 amino acids. The ends were cut back, 4 bases at V and 0 bases at J, with 7 bases in the middle.

The gene calls are TRBV9 and TRBJ2-1; D gene unclear. The germline V and J ends were trimmed by 0 bases and 8 bases, with 15 bases remaining between them. The length of the CDR3 is 15 residues. Germline CDR1 is SGDLS and CDR2 is YYNGEE. The CDR3 reads CASSVGLRRVDEQFF. DNA for the CDR3: TGTGCCAGCAGCGTAGGGCTGAGACGGGTTGATGAGCAGTTCTTC. The variable domain in full, completed from reference TRBV9 and TRBJ2-1, reads DSGVTQTPKHLITATGQRVTLRCSPRSGDLSVYWYQQSLDQGLQFLIQYYNGEERAKGNILERFSAQQFPDLHSELNLSSLELGDSALYFCASSVGLRRVDEQFFGPGTRLTVL.

This chain links TRBV5-4 with TRBJ1-6, with 9 nucleotides matching TRBD1. V shed 1 base and J 9 bases; nucleotides not matched to a gene: 11. Germline-derived CDR1 and CDR2 are SGHNT and YYREEE (reference sequence). This CDR3 contains 17 residues. CDR3 amino acids: CASSLMLVGTGSSPLHF. CDR3 nucleotides: TGTGCCAGCAGCTTGATGCTCGTTGGGACAGGGAGTTCACCCCTCCACTTT. The full variable domain, in which reference TRBV5-4 and TRBJ1-6 provide the parts outside the CDR3, is ETGVTQSPTHLIKTRGQQVTLRCSSQSGHNTVSWYQQALGQGPQFIFQYYREEENGRGNFPPRFSGLQFPNYSSELNVNALELDDSALYLCASSLMLVGTGSSPLHFGNGTRLTVT.

The chain uses TRBV28 and TRBJ1-5; maybe TRBD1 (5 bases). Trimming left V 5 bases short and J 6 bases short, with 17 bases between. CDR3 length: 15 residues. Germline CDR1 MDHEN, CDR2 SYDVKM. CDR3 DNA sequence: TGTGCCAGCAGTCCTACCGACAGTAGAAGTCAGCCCCAGCATTTT. It codes for CASSPTDSRSQPQHF.